The present T cell receptor (beta chain) was sequenced within a study of blood T cell repertoires in COVID-19. What the recovered Cohort 3 donors had was two negative PCRs, clearance, or symptom resolution. Authors' methods: Cell counts per sample came from amplifying reference gene primers. Generated by immunoSEQ multiplex PCR, the TCRdb table keeps only in-frame clones and is missing some. V, J and clone size derive from that table, while D and trimming were established from the DNA sequence. The table shows 200,000 to 250,000 clones, with 70% to 90% occurring only once. The germline gives CDR1 SGDLS, CDR2 YYNGEE. This CDR3 is built from 13 residues. With 4 bases removed from V and 8 bases from J, the gap between germline ends came to 13 bases.

The chain links TRBV9 to TRBJ2-1; a possible D gene is TRBD2 (5 bases). This TCR came from a man aged 40-49 years who had recovered from COVID-19. The sample was PBMCs or T cells enriched from blood (not recorded which). This chain's CDR3 is CASSITQRDEQFF. CDR3 bases: TGTGCCAGCAGCATAACACAGAGGGATGAGCAGTTCTTC.